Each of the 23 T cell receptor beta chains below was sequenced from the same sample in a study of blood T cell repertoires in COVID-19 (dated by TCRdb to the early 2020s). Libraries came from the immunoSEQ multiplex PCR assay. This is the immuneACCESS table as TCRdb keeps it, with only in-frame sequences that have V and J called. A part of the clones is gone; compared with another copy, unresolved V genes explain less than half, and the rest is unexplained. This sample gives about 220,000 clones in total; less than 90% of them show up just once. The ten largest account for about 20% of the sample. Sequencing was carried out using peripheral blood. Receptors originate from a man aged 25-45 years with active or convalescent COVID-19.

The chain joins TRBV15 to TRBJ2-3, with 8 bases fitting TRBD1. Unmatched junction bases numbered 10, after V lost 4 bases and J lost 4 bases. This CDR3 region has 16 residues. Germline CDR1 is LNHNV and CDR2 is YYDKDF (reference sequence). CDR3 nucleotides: TGTGCCACCAGCACATTAATGACAGGGGCGTCAGATACGCAGTATTTT. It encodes CATSTLMTGASDTQYF. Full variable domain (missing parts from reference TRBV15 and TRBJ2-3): DAMVIQNPRYQVTQFGKPVTLSCSQTLNHNVMYWYQQKSSQAPKLLFHYYDKDFNNEADTPDNFQSRRPNTSFCFLDIRSPGLGDTAMYLCATSTLMTGASDTQYFGPGTRLTVL.

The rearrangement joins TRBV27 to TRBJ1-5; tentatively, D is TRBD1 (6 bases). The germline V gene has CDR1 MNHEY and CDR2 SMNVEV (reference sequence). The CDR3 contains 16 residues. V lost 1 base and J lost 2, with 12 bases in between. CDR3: CASSLYYRAGNQPQHF. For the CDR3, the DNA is TGTGCCAGCAGTTTATACTACAGGGCTGGCAATCAGCCCCAGCATTTT.

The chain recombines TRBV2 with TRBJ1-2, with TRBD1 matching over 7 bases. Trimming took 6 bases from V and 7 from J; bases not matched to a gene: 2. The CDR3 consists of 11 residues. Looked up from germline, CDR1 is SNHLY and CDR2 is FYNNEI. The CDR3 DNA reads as TGTGCCAGCAGACAGGGGTTTGGCTACACCTTC. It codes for CASRQGFGYTF.

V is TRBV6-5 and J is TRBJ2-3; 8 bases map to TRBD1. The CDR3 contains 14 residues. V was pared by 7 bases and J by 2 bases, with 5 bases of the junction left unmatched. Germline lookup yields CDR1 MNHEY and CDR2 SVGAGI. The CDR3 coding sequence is TGTGCCAGCACATTGCAGGGGGCCACAGATACGCAGTATTTT. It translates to CASTLQGATDTQYF.

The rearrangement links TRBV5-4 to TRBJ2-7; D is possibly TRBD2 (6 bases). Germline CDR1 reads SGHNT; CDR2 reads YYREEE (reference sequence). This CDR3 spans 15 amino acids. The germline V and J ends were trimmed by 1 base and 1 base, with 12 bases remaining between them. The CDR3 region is CASSLQRGGSYEQYF. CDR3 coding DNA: TGTGCCAGCAGCTTGCAAAGGGGAGGTTCCTACGAGCAGTACTTC. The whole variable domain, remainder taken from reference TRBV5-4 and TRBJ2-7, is ETGVTQSPTHLIKTRGQQVTLRCSSQSGHNTVSWYQQALGQGPQFIFQYYREEENGRGNFPPRFSGLQFPNYSSELNVNALELDDSALYLCASSLQRGGSYEQYFGPGTRLTVT.

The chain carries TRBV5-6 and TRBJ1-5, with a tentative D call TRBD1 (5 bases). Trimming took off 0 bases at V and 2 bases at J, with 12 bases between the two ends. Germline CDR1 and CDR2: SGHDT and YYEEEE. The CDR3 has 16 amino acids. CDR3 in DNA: TGTGCCAGCAGCTTGGCCGGGGGGAGAGGCAATCAGCCCCAGCATTTT. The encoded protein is CASSLAGGRGNQPQHF.

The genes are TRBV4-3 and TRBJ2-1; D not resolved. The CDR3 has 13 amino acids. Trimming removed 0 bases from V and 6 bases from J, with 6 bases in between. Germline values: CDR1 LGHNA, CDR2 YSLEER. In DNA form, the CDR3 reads TGCGCCAGCAGCCAAGATAGTGGCAATGAGCAGTTCTTC. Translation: CASSQDSGNEQFF.

The CDR3 loop is CASSLGGQINIQYF. CDR3 sequence (DNA): TGTGCCAGTAGTTTGGGGGGACAGATAAACATTCAGTACTTC. The chain is built from TRBV19 and TRBJ2-4; tentative D call: TRBD1 (7 bases). Trimming shortened V by 5 bases and J by 6 bases, and 14 bases separated the two germline ends. The germline gives CDR1 LNHDA, CDR2 SQIVND (reference sequence). The CDR3 is 14 amino acids.

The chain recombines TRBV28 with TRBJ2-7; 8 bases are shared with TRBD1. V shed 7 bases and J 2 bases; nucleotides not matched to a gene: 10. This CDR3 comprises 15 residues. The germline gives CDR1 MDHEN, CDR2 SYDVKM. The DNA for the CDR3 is TGTGCCAGCATCCCAGGGGGCAGTACCCCCTACGAGCAGTACTTC. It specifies CASIPGGSTPYEQYF.

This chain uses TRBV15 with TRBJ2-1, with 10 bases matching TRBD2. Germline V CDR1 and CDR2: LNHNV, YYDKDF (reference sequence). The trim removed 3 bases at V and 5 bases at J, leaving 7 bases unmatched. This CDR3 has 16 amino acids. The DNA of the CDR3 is TGTGCCACCAGCAGGGGGGGACTAGCGCCTCACAATGAGCAGTTCTTC. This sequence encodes CATSRGGLAPHNEQFF.

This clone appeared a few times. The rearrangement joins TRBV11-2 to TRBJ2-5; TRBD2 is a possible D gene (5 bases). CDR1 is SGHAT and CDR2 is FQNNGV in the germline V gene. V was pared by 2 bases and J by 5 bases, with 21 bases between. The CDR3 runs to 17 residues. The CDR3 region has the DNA TGTGCCAGCAGCTTAAGGCCCCGAAATAGCGAAGGGGAGACCCAGTACTTC. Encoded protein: CASSLRPRNSEGETQYF.

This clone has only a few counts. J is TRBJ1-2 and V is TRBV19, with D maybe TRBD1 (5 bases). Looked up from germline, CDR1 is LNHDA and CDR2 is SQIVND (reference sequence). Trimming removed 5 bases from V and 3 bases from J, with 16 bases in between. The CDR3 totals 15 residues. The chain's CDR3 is CASSARWGSDYGYTF. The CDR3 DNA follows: TGTGCCAGTAGTGCCCGATGGGGCTCGGACTATGGCTACACCTTC. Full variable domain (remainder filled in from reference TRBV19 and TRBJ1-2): DGGITQSPKYLFRKEGQNVTLSCEQNLNHDAMYWYRQDPGQGLRLIYYSQIVNDFQKGDIAEGYSVSREKKESFPLTVTSAQKNPTAFYLCASSARWGSDYGYTFGSGTRLTVV.

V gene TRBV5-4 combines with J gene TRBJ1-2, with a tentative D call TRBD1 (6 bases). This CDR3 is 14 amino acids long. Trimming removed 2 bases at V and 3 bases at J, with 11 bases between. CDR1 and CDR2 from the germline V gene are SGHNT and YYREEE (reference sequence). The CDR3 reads CASSFSGGDYGYTF. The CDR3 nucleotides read TGTGCCAGCAGCTTCTCGGGGGGCGACTATGGCTACACCTTC. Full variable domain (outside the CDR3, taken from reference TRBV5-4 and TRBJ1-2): ETGVTQSPTHLIKTRGQQVTLRCSSQSGHNTVSWYQQALGQGPQFIFQYYREEENGRGNFPPRFSGLQFPNYSSELNVNALELDDSALYLCASSFSGGDYGYTFGSGTRLTVV.

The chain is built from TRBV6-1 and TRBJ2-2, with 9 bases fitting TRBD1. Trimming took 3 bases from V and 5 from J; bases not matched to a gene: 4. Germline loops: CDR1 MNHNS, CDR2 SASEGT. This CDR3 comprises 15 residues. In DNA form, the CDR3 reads TGTGCCAGCAGTGAGGGGACAGGGTTAACCGGGGAGCTGTTTTTT. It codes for CASSEGTGLTGELFF.

CDR3 region: CASRAGGLEETQYF. CDR3 DNA sequence: TGCGCCAGCAGAGCGGGAGGCCTGGAAGAGACCCAGTACTTC. The V call is TRBV5-1, the J call TRBJ2-5; 9 positions match TRBD2. This CDR3 spans 14 amino acids. Germline loops: CDR1 SGHRS, CDR2 YFSETQ. V lost 5 bases and J lost 3; bases outside the gene matches: 5.

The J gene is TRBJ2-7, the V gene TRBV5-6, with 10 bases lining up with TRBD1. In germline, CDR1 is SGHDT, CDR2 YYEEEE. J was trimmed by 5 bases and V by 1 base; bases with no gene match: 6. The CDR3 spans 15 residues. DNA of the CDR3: TGTGCCAGCAGCTTGATCCGACAGGGGGCAGACGAGCAGTACTTC. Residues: CASSLIRQGADEQYF. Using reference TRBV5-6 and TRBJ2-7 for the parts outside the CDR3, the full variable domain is DAGVTQSPTHLIKTRGQQVTLRCSPKSGHDTVSWYQQALGQGPQFIFQYYEEEERQRGNFPDRFSGHQFPNYSSELNVNALLLGDSALYLCASSLIRQGADEQYFGPGTRLTVT.

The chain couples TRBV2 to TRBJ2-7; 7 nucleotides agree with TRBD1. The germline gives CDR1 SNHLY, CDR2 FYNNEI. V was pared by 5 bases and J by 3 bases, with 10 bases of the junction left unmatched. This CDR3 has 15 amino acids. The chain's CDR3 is CASSPDRQWYYEQYF. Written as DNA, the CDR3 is TGTGCCAGCAGTCCGGACAGGCAATGGTACTACGAGCAGTACTTC.

The CDR3 reads CASRSRLAGGAETQYF. The CDR3 DNA sequence: TGTGCCAGCAGGTCTAGACTAGCGGGGGGAGCCGAGACCCAGTACTTC. This chain links TRBV7-9 with TRBJ2-5; 13 bases line up with TRBD2. Per germline, CDR1 SEHNR and CDR2 FQNEAQ (reference sequence). V trimming: 6 bases; J trimming: 5 bases; junction bases outside the gene matches: 9. The CDR3 sequence is 16 residues long.

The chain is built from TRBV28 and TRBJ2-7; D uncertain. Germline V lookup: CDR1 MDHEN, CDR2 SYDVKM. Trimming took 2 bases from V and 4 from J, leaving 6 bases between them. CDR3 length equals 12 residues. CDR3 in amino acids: CASSLILYEQYF. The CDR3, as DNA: TGTGCCAGCAGTTTAATCTTGTACGAGCAGTACTTC.

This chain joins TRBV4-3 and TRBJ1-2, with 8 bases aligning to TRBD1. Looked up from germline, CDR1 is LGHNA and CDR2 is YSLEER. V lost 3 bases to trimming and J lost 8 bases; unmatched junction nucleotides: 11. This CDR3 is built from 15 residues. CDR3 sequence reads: CASSHDRGGVWGYTF. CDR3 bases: TGCGCCAGCAGCCACGACAGGGGTGGAGTATGGGGCTACACCTTC.

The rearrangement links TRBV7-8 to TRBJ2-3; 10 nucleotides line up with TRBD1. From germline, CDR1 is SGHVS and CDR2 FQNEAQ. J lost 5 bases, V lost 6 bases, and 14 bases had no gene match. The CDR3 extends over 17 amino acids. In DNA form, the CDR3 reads TGTGCCAGCAGTCTCCGCCGGGACAGGGGCCGGAGAGATACGCAGTATTTT. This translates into CASSLRRDRGRRDTQYF.

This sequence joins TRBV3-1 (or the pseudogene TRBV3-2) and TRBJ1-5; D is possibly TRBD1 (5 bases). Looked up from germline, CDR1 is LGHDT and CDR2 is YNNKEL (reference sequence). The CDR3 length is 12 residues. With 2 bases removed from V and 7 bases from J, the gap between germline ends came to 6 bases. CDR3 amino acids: CASSQQGQPQHF. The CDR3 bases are TGTGCCAGCAGCCAACAGGGCCAGCCCCAGCATTTT.

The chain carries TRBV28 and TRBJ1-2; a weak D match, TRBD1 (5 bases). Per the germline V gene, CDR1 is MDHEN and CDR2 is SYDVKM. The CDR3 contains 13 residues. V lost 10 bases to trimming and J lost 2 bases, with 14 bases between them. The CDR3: CAITGYGNYGYTF. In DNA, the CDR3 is TGTGCCATCACAGGTTACGGAAACTATGGCTACACCTTC.